This T cell receptor (beta chain) appears in the sequencing data of a study of identical twins. A universal primer site was incorporated via template switching, and the cDNA contained unique molecular identifiers. Each CDR3 protein gets one entry after TCRdb re-called the 5' RACE reads with MiXCR. The sample contains some 900,000 distinct CDR3 sequences, 9% to 15% of which appear only once. These records were also assigned to another study, of yellow fever vaccine responses in identical twins.

The receptor was derived from a young woman in good health. Sequencing input: PBMCs.

As DNA, the CDR3 is TGCAGTGCTAAACAGGGGGCCATGTTGGGGACCCAGTACTTC. It translates to CSAKQGAMLGTQYF. J is TRBJ2-5 and V is TRBV20-1; 9 bases line up with TRBD1. CDR1 and CDR2 (germline): DFQATT, SNEGSKA (reference sequence). With V trimmed by 4 bases and J by 7 bases, 10 bases remained unmatched. There are 14 residues in the CDR3.